The 3 T cell receptor beta chains listed next were all sequenced from one sample in a study of T-cell memory formation after mild COVID-19. MiXCR, applied by TCRdb to the 5' RACE reads, yields one record per CDR3 protein. This sample carries fewer than 700,000 distinct CDR3 sequences, 15% to 20% of them seen once, and the ten largest clones take more than 10%. Sequenced input: PBMCs or a T cell subset sorted from them (not recorded which). The origin of the receptors is an adult woman who had mild COVID-19 (a few samples of this study predate the infection). Cell type and time point are not known.

This clonotype was observed at least ten times. The V call is TRBV4-2, the J call TRBJ2-7; weak D call: TRBD2 (5 bases). This CDR3 comprises 14 residues. Germline CDR1 is LGHNA and CDR2 is YNFKEQ. V was cut by 4 bases and J by 3 bases, with 13 bases left in between. The CDR3 DNA sequence: TGTGCCAGCAGCCCACCAGCGGTCCTCTACGAGCAGTACTTC. Translation gives CASSPPAVLYEQYF.

This clonotype was detected ten times or more. The V and J genes are TRBV4-1 and TRBJ1-4; 8 positions agree with TRBD1. Looked up from germline, CDR1 is MGHRA and CDR2 is YSYEKL. J gave up 8 bases and V 3 bases, and 8 bases lay outside the gene matches. CDR3 size: 15 residues. The CDR3 nucleotides read TGCGCCAGCAGCCACCAGGGGGCGGTCGTGGAAAAACTGTTTTTT. Translating it yields CASSHQGAVVEKLFF.

This clonotype was seen a few times. The chain has TRBV20-1 and TRBJ1-1, with a weak D call TRBD1 (5 bases). Trimming stripped 1 base from V and 4 bases from J, with 13 bases between. The V gene's germline CDR1 is DFQATT and CDR2 SNEGSKA (reference sequence). This CDR3 has 14 amino acids. The CDR3 protein is CSARGHGTVTEAFF. DNA of the CDR3: TGCAGTGCTAGAGGGCATGGGACCGTCACTGAAGCTTTCTTT.